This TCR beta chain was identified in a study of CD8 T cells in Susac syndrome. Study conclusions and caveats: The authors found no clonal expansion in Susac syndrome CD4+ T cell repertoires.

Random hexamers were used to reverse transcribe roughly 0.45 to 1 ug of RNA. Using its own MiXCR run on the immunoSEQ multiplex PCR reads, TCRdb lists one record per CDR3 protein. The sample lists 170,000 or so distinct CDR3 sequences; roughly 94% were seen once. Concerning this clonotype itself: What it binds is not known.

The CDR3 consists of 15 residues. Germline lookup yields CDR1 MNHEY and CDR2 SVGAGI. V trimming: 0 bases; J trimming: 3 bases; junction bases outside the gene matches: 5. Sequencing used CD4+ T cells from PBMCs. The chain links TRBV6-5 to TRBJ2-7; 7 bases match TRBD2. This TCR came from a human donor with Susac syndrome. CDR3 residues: CASSYSTGGIYEQYF. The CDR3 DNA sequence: TGTGCCAGCAGTTACTCGACGGGGGGAATCTACGAGCAGTACTTC.